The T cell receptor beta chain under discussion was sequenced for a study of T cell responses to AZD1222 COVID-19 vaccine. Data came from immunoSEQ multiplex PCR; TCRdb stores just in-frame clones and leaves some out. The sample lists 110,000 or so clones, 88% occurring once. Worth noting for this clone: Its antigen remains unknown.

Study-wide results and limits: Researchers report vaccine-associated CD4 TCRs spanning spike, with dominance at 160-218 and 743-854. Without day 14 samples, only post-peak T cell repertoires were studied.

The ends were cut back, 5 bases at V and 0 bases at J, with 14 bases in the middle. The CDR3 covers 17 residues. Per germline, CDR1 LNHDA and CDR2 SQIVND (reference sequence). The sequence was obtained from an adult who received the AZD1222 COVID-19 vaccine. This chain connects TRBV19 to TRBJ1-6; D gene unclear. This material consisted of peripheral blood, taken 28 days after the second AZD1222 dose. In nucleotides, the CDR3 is TGTGCCAGTAGTTCTGTTGAGCGGAGCTCCTATAATTCACCCCTCCACTTT. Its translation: CASSSVERSSYNSPLHF.